The 24 T cell receptor beta chains given below trace back to one sample, sequenced in a study of cytomegalovirus exposure and HLA in healthy donors. Both 60 Vbeta primers and 13 Jbeta primers went into the PCR. Assay: immunoSEQ multiplex PCR; the TCRdb copy retains only in-frame clones and omits some. The sample holds about 73,000 clones, 60% to 85% seen once. Sequences were obtained from PBMCs. The receptors shown here come from a man aged 70 or older in good health and CMV-seronegative.

This rearrangement joins TRBV30 to TRBJ1-1, with D tentatively TRBD1 (5 bases). CDR1 is GTSNPN and CDR2 is SVGIG in the germline V gene (reference sequence). V gave up 4 bases and J gave up 1 base, with 13 bases separating them. The CDR3 length is 14 residues. The CDR3 DNA is TGTGCCTGGACTGCGGGGGGGTCGAACACTGAAGCTTTCTTT. It yields the protein CAWTAGGSNTEAFF.

The chain combines TRBV7-2 with TRBJ1-2; D might be TRBD1 (5 bases). Trimming pared 5 bases from V and 6 bases from J, leaving 19 bases between. CDR1 is SGHTA, CDR2 FQGNSA, per germline. CDR3 length equals 15 residues. This CDR3 reads CASSVPTTAINGYTF. CDR3 nucleotide sequence: TGTGCCAGCAGCGTACCCACGACAGCTATAAATGGCTACACCTTC.

The rearrangement links TRBV11-3 to TRBJ2-3, with 13 nucleotides matching TRBD2. The CDR3 has 16 amino acids. The trim removed 3 bases at V and 6 bases at J, leaving 6 bases unmatched. Per germline, CDR1 SGHNT and CDR2 YENEEA. For the CDR3, the DNA is TGTGCCAGCAGCTTGGGACTAGCGGGAATATCCGATACGCAGTATTTT. Protein: CASSLGLAGISDTQYF.

This clone was observed a few times. V and J are TRBV18 and TRBJ1-1; 10 positions agree with TRBD1. V shed 2 bases, J shed 3 bases, and the junction held 3 bases outside the gene matches. In germline, CDR1 is KGHSH, CDR2 LQKENI. This CDR3 region has 15 residues. Here the CDR3 reads CASSPSTGGDTEAFF. CDR3 bases: TGTGCCAGCTCACCATCGACAGGGGGCGACACTGAAGCTTTCTTT.

The V call is TRBV6-5, the J call TRBJ2-7; 8 nucleotides match TRBD1. Germline lookup yields CDR1 MNHEY and CDR2 SVGAGI. J was trimmed by 9 bases and V by 6 bases; bases with no gene match: 13. The CDR3 is made up of 14 amino acids. The DNA for the CDR3 is TGTGCCAGCAGCCGGACAGGGCTGTACGAAGTGCAGTACTTC. It yields the protein CASSRTGLYEVQYF.

The genes are TRBV18 and TRBJ1-2, with D unclear. CDR3 length: 13 amino acids. The V end was cut by 2 bases, the J end by 5 bases, with 9 bases between. CDR1 and CDR2 from the germline V gene are KGHSH and LQKENI. CDR3 sequence reads: CASSPMTPYGYTF. In DNA form, the CDR3 reads TGTGCCAGCTCACCAATGACACCTTATGGCTACACCTTC.

This chain uses TRBV7-9 with TRBJ1-1; no reliable D call. Germline CDR1 SEHNR, CDR2 FQNEAQ (reference sequence). V lost 0 bases and J lost 10, with 9 bases in between. This CDR3 comprises 12 residues. This chain's CDR3 is CASSLASPRAFF. The CDR3 region has the DNA TGTGCCAGCAGCTTAGCGAGCCCAAGAGCTTTCTTT.

The J gene is TRBJ1-6, the V gene TRBV18; possibly TRBD1 for D (6 bases). Germline assignment: CDR1 KGHSH and CDR2 LQKENI. The CDR3 is 15 residues long. Trimming took off 10 bases at V and 3 bases at J, with 16 bases between the two ends. The CDR3 region is CATRGGEGYNSPLHF. CDR3 coding DNA: TGTGCCACCCGAGGGGGTGAGGGCTATAATTCACCCCTCCACTTT.

The chain joins TRBV4-2 to TRBJ1-1; no clear D. This CDR3 is 14 amino acids long. V dropped 4 bases and J dropped 0 bases, with 9 bases sitting between them. CDR1 and CDR2 (germline): LGHNA, YNFKEQ. CDR3 DNA sequence: TGTGCCAGCAGCCCGGGTATTCTGAACACTGAAGCTTTCTTT. Residues: CASSPGILNTEAFF.

V and J are TRBV5-5 and TRBJ1-5; the D gene is possibly TRBD1 (6 bases). Between the trimmed V and J ends, which lost 3 bases and 0 bases, there was a span of 13 bases. Germline V gives CDR1 SGHKS, CDR2 YYEKEE (reference sequence). This CDR3 contains 16 residues. In DNA, the CDR3 is TGTGCCAGCAGCTCTACGACAGGATATAGCAATCAGCCCCAGCATTTT. Its translation is CASSSTTGYSNQPQHF.

J is TRBJ1-5 and V is TRBV11-2; no definite D call. Germline V CDR1 and CDR2: SGHAT, FQNNGV. Trimming pared 6 bases from V and 2 bases from J, leaving 14 bases between. The CDR3 is made up of 15 amino acids. The CDR3 reads CASSKDGRGNQPQHF. The CDR3 DNA is TGTGCCAGCAGTAAGGACGGGCGGGGCAATCAGCCCCAGCATTTT.

V usage is TRBV30 and J usage is TRBJ1-5; 8 bases are a match to TRBD1. J was trimmed by 5 bases and V by 2 bases; bases with no gene match: 20. The V gene's germline CDR1 is GTSNPN and CDR2 SVGIG (reference sequence). This CDR3 is 19 amino acids long. The CDR3 bases are TGTGCCTGGAGTCTAGACAGAAACCTATTAGGGACAGGAGATCAGCCCCAGCATTTT. This gives the protein CAWSLDRNLLGTGDQPQHF.

The chain combines TRBV28 with TRBJ1-6, with a possible D match to TRBD1 (6 bases). The V end was cut by 6 bases, the J end by 5 bases, with 23 bases between. Germline values: CDR1 MDHEN, CDR2 SYDVKM. The CDR3 spans 18 residues. This CDR3 reads CASSLVKGRGRNNSPLHF. CDR3 DNA: TGTGCCAGCAGCCTGGTCAAGGGCAGGGGAAGAAATAATTCACCCCTCCACTTT.

The chain combines TRBV11-3 with TRBJ2-1; a possible D gene is TRBD2 (5 bases). V was pared by 5 bases and J by 4 bases, with 9 bases between. CDR1 and CDR2 (germline): SGHNT, YENEEA. The CDR3 runs to 13 residues. CDR3: CASSLPGYNEQFF. The DNA for the CDR3 is TGTGCCAGCAGCCTACCGGGGTACAATGAGCAGTTCTTC.

J is TRBJ2-2 and V is TRBV29-1; no clear D. Germline-derived CDR1 and CDR2 are SQVTM and ANQGSEA. This CDR3 has 11 amino acids. Deletions cut 5 bases from V and 9 bases from J, with 10 bases between. In DNA, the CDR3 is TGCAGCGTTTCGCAGGCCAGGGAGCTGTTTTTT. Translated: CSVSQARELFF.

This clone appeared once. Germline and junction disagree at one end, which may indicate a read error. This chain uses TRBV7-9 with TRBJ1-2; D remains unclear. Germline V lookup: CDR1 SEHNR, CDR2 FQNEAQ (reference sequence). The CDR3 totals 16 residues. The CDR3 DNA reads TGTTCCAGCAGCCCCCACGGGCAGCCTAGCCCAGTAGGCTACACCTTC. Its protein is CSSSPHGQPSPVGYTF.

The chain recombines TRBV18 with TRBJ2-1; D might be TRBD2 (6 bases). Per germline, CDR1 KGHSH and CDR2 LQKENI. V was trimmed by 6 bases and J by 3 bases, leaving 15 bases between them. The CDR3 runs 15 residues. CDR3 loop: CASSPRLGDYNEQFF. For the CDR3, the DNA is TGTGCCAGCTCGCCTCGACTAGGAGACTACAATGAGCAGTTCTTC.

This clone has a handful of counts. The chain links TRBV2 to TRBJ1-1; TRBD1 matches at 8 bases. V was pared by 7 bases and J by 2 bases, with 6 bases of the junction left unmatched. Germline V gene sequence: CDR1 SNHLY, CDR2 FYNNEI. This CDR3 is 14 amino acids long. DNA of the CDR3: TGTGCCAGCACCGTACAGGGGGAAAACACTGAAGCTTTCTTT. Protein: CASTVQGENTEAFF.

The chain recombines TRBV7-9 with TRBJ1-2; 12 nucleotides line up with TRBD1. The CDR3 contains 14 residues. From germline, CDR1 is SEHNR and CDR2 FQNEAQ (reference sequence). V was clipped by 8 bases and J by 8 bases; unmatched bases: 9. As DNA, the CDR3 is TGTGCCAGCTCCATCTCCGGGACAGGGGGCGGCTACACCTTC. The encoded protein is CASSISGTGGGYTF.

The chain combines TRBV19 with TRBJ2-7; D is perhaps TRBD1 (8 bases). V shed 6 bases and J shed 6 bases, with 21 bases lying between them. This CDR3 has 15 residues. Looked up from germline, CDR1 is LNHDA and CDR2 is SQIVND (reference sequence). The CDR3 coding sequence is TGTGCCAGTAGCAGCAACAGGGGGGGTCAGGGCGAGCAGTACTTC. This codes for CASSSNRGGQGEQYF. The complete variable domain, with remaining parts taken from reference TRBV19 and TRBJ2-7, reads DGGITQSPKYLFRKEGQNVTLSCEQNLNHDAMYWYRQDPGQGLRLIYYSQIVNDFQKGDIAEGYSVSREKKESFPLTVTSAQKNPTAFYLCASSSNRGGQGEQYFGPGTRLTVT.

This clone was seen just once. The J gene is TRBJ2-1, the V gene TRBV7-2; 12 positions agree with TRBD2. Germline lookup yields CDR1 SGHTA and CDR2 FQGNSA. The CDR3 contains 15 residues. V was pared by 5 bases and J by 6 bases, with 5 bases of the junction left unmatched. DNA for the CDR3: TGTGCCAGCAGCCCCTGGACTAGCGGGGCCAATGAGCAGTTCTTC. Amino acid sequence: CASSPWTSGANEQFF.

CDR3 protein: CASRPELQGAYEQYF. In DNA, the CDR3 is TGTGCCAGCAGACCCGAGCTTCAGGGGGCCTACGAGCAGTACTTC. V usage is TRBV6-6 and J usage is TRBJ2-7; TRBD1 matches at 7 bases. The CDR3 consists of 15 residues. Looked up from germline, CDR1 is MNHNY and CDR2 is SVGAGI (reference sequence). The V gene end was trimmed by 6 bases and the J gene end by 2 bases; junction bases not matched to a gene: 10.

The chain joins TRBV9 to TRBJ1-5; 9 bases are a match to TRBD1. V shed 4 bases, J shed 5 bases, and the junction held 7 bases outside the gene matches. The CDR3 is 15 residues long. The germline V gene has CDR1 SGDLS and CDR2 YYNGEE. The CDR3 spells CASSTGTGRDQPQHF. As DNA, the CDR3 is TGTGCCAGCAGCACCGGGACAGGGCGGGATCAGCCCCAGCATTTT.

V usage is TRBV9 and J usage is TRBJ2-1; 11 bases match TRBD2. Losses at the gene ends were 3 bases for V and 4 bases for J; bases not matched to a gene: 3. CDR3 length: 15 residues. The V gene's germline CDR1 is SGDLS and CDR2 YYNGEE. CDR3 loop: CASSETSGEYNEQFF. CDR3 bases: TGTGCCAGCAGCGAGACTAGCGGGGAATACAATGAGCAGTTCTTC.